A single sample gave rise to the 22 T cell receptor beta chains below, sequenced in a study of identifying expanded T cells in peripheral blood. Assay: immunoSEQ multiplex PCR; the TCRdb copy retains only in-frame clones and omits some. The sample carries about 91,000 clones, 88% recorded once. The sequenced material came from blood. All receptors come from a person aged 18-70 years in good health.

The genes are TRBV4-1 and TRBJ2-3; D is unresolved. Germline-derived CDR1 and CDR2 are MGHRA and YSYEKL. CDR3 length: 14 amino acids. Trimming removed 3 bases from V and 2 bases from J, with 9 bases in between. As DNA, the CDR3 is TGCGCCAGCAGCCACGGTAGGACCACAGATACGCAGTATTTT. Its translation: CASSHGRTTDTQYF.

The chain has TRBV18 and TRBJ2-2, with TRBD2 matching 7 bases. V dropped 1 base and J dropped 0; count of bases not matched to a gene: 5. Germline CDR1 and CDR2: KGHSH and LQKENI. The CDR3 consists of 17 residues. CDR3 bases: TGTGCCAGCTCACCACGGAGCGGGGAGACGAACACCGGGGAGCTGTTTTTT. It encodes CASSPRSGETNTGELFF.

The chain joins TRBV18 to TRBJ2-2, with D unclear. The CDR3 runs 16 residues. Between the trimmed V and J ends, which lost 6 bases and 0 bases, there was a span of 14 bases. The V gene's germline CDR1 is KGHSH and CDR2 LQKENI. CDR3 sequence: CASSPASFTNTGELFF. In DNA, the CDR3 is TGTGCCAGCTCTCCTGCAAGCTTTACGAACACCGGGGAGCTGTTTTTT.

Comment on this clone: A junction boundary mismatches the germline segment, possibly from a read error. The chain couples TRBV9 to TRBJ1-2; D perhaps matches TRBD1 (6 bases). The CDR3 is 14 residues long. Germline V CDR1 and CDR2: SGDLS, YYNGEE. CDR3 DNA: TGTGCCAGCAGCGTAGAGGACAGAACATATGACTACACCTTC. Its translation: CASSVEDRTYDYTF.

This clone was recorded once. CDR3 loop: CAWAPGQETQYF. The CDR3 nucleotides are TGTGCCTGGGCGCCGGGGCAAGAGACCCAGTACTTC. This chain joins TRBV30 and TRBJ2-5, with D possibly matching TRBD2 (5 bases). With 5 bases removed from V and 2 bases from J, the gap between germline ends came to 9 bases. The CDR3 contains 12 residues. From germline, CDR1 is GTSNPN and CDR2 SVGIG (reference sequence).

V usage is TRBV7-6 and J usage is TRBJ1-1; D not resolved. The V end was cut by 6 bases, the J end by 6 bases, with 11 bases between. Per germline, CDR1 SGHVS and CDR2 FNYEAQ. This CDR3 spans 12 amino acids. The CDR3 spells CASREGFAEAFF. Here the CDR3 DNA reads TGTGCCAGCAGGGAGGGTTTCGCTGAAGCTTTCTTT.

This chain joins TRBV19 and TRBJ2-2; 10 bases align to TRBD2. Germline assignment: CDR1 LNHDA and CDR2 SQIVND (reference sequence). J lost 2 bases, V lost 7 bases, and 7 bases had no gene match. The CDR3 has 16 residues. The CDR3 here is CASTPIAGGNTGELFF. The CDR3 DNA reads as TGTGCCAGTACCCCGATAGCGGGAGGAAACACCGGGGAGCTGTTTTTT.

The rearrangement joins TRBV6-5 to TRBJ2-1; D remains ambiguous. CDR3 length: 11 amino acids. Germline CDR1 is MNHEY and CDR2 is SVGAGI. The V end lost 0 bases, the J end lost 7 bases, and 1 base lay between the germline ends. The CDR3 is CASSYSNEQFF. The CDR3 DNA reads TGTGCCAGCAGTTACTCTAATGAGCAGTTCTTC.

This chain connects TRBV9 to TRBJ2-7; the D is unclear. The V end was cut by 3 bases, the J end by 7 bases, with 17 bases between. CDR3 length: 14 amino acids. Germline CDR1 is SGDLS and CDR2 is YYNGEE. CDR3 in amino acids: CASSAGESAWEQYF. CDR3 coding DNA: TGTGCCAGCAGCGCCGGTGAATCAGCGTGGGAGCAGTACTTC.

This clone was found once. This chain uses TRBV10-1 with TRBJ2-1; 10 positions agree with TRBD2. The V segment lost 4 bases and the J segment 9 bases; nucleotides outside the gene matches: 12. CDR1 WNHNN and CDR2 SYGVQD come from the germline V gene (reference sequence). CDR3 length: 16 residues. The CDR3 protein is CASSALAGVGVGEQFF. For the CDR3, the DNA is TGCGCCAGCAGTGCGCTAGCGGGAGTTGGTGTGGGTGAGCAGTTCTTC.

V usage is TRBV6-5 and J usage is TRBJ2-1; 8 bases match TRBD2. Trimming took 6 bases from V and 2 from J; bases not matched to a gene: 6. Germline V gives CDR1 MNHEY, CDR2 SVGAGI. The CDR3 is made up of 15 amino acids. CDR3 loop: CASSLTSGPYNEQFF. The CDR3, as DNA: TGTGCCAGCAGCTTAACTAGCGGCCCCTACAATGAGCAGTTCTTC.

This chain connects TRBV2 to TRBJ1-6; 7 positions agree with TRBD1. After removal of 7 bases from V and 9 bases from J, the junction contained 9 bases not matched to a gene. In germline, CDR1 is SNHLY, CDR2 FYNNEI. The CDR3 is made up of 14 amino acids. DNA of the CDR3: TGTGCCAGCATGAAGGAGGGGGCTGGTTCACCCCTCCACTTT. Translation gives CASMKEGAGSPLHF.

V gene TRBV7-3 combines with J gene TRBJ2-5; D unclear. CDR1 is SGHTA, CDR2 FQGTGA, per germline. The V end was cut by 5 bases, the J end by 3 bases, with 10 bases between. The CDR3 runs to 13 residues. In DNA, the CDR3 is TGTGCCAGCAGCGCCGGGCAGAAAGAGACCCAGTACTTC. Its translation: CASSAGQKETQYF.

This clone has a single count. The chain carries TRBV7-6 and TRBJ1-6, with a tentative D call TRBD1 (5 bases). Trimming removed 2 bases from V and 7 bases from J, with 15 bases in between. There are 16 residues in the CDR3. The germline gives CDR1 SGHVS, CDR2 FNYEAQ. CDR3 DNA sequence: TGTGCCAGCAGCTTACGGGGCGCCGACGGGAATTCACCCCTCCACTTT. Translation: CASSLRGADGNSPLHF.

CDR3 in DNA: TGTGCCAGCAGGGACGGGACAGCCTACAATGAGCAGTTCTTC. Encoded protein: CASRDGTAYNEQFF. The chain joins TRBV11-2 to TRBJ2-1; 7 nucleotides agree with TRBD1. V dropped 6 bases and J dropped 2; count of bases not matched to a gene: 4. Germline values: CDR1 SGHAT, CDR2 FQNNGV. This CDR3 contains 14 residues.

The V call is TRBV11-3, the J call TRBJ2-3; 11 positions match TRBD1. Germline V gene sequence: CDR1 SGHNT, CDR2 YENEEA. J gave up 4 bases and V 4 bases, and 1 base lay outside the gene matches. The CDR3 consists of 14 residues. CDR3 coding DNA: TGTGCCAGCAGCTCGGGACAGGGGGCAGATACGCAGTATTTT. It specifies CASSSGQGADTQYF.

The chain couples TRBV6-5 to TRBJ1-1; possible D gene TRBD1, 5 bases. V was clipped by 5 bases and J by 2 bases, with 12 bases between them. The V gene's germline CDR1 is MNHEY and CDR2 SVGAGI. The CDR3 is made up of 14 amino acids. The CDR3 nucleotides read TGTGCCAGCAGTGTGACAGATCTTAACACTGAAGCTTTCTTT. Protein product: CASSVTDLNTEAFF.

Points on this clone: Mismatch with germline at one junction end may stem from a read error. The DNA of the CDR3 is TGTGCCACCAACTCGGGACAGGGCCGGGCCACTAGTGAAAAACTGTTTTTT. Residues: CATNSGQGRATSEKLFF. The genes are TRBV2 and TRBJ1-4, with 9 bases matching TRBD1. Germline V gives CDR1 SNHLY, CDR2 FYNNEI. This CDR3 comprises 17 residues.

The V call is TRBV5-4, the J call TRBJ2-4; the match to TRBD1 covers 10 bases. Trimming at V came to 4 bases and at J to 8 bases, leaving 6 bases not matched to a gene. The CDR3 loop spans 14 amino acids. Germline V CDR1 and CDR2: SGHNT, YYREEE (reference sequence). The CDR3 sequence: CASSTGQGEDIQYF. In nucleotides, the CDR3 is TGTGCCAGCAGCACAGGACAGGGGGAAGACATTCAGTACTTC.

This clone was seen a few times. The chain employs TRBV6-1 and TRBJ2-5; maybe TRBD2 (5 bases). This CDR3 comprises 16 residues. In germline, CDR1 is MNHNS, CDR2 SASEGT. V lost 2 bases, J lost 1 base, and 14 bases lay in between. DNA of the CDR3: TGTGCCAGCAGTGAATTTGGCCGGGGAGTCCAAGAGACCCAGTACTTC. Translation gives CASSEFGRGVQETQYF.

V gene TRBV4-2 combines with J gene TRBJ2-1; 7 bases agree with TRBD1. The CDR3 is 15 amino acids. V lost 0 bases, J lost 3 bases, and 2 bases stayed unmatched. The germline V gene has CDR1 LGHNA and CDR2 YNFKEQ. CDR3 sequence reads: CASSQERQGYNEQFF. For the CDR3, the DNA is TGTGCCAGCAGCCAAGAACGACAGGGCTACAATGAGCAGTTCTTC.

Remarks on this clone: One end of the junction fails to match germline, which may point to a read error. In DNA form, the CDR3 reads TGTGCCAGCAGGACAGGGGGCAGCAGTCAGCCCCAGCATTTT. Encoded protein: CASRTGGSSQPQHF. The J gene is TRBJ1-5, the V gene TRBV28, with 10 bases that match TRBD1. CDR1 and CDR2 from the germline V gene are MDHEN and SYDVKM. The CDR3 consists of 14 residues.